This TCR beta chain was sequenced for a study of blood T cells in healthy people across ages. Study findings and constraints: When one million T cells were used, diversity estimates were thought to be underestimates.

The germline V gene has CDR1 MGHRA and CDR2 YSYEKL. Trimming removed 5 bases at V and 2 bases at J, with 16 bases between. This CDR3 spans 15 amino acids. A J-beta primer mix and a sample-barcoded 5' primer were used in a second PCR of roughly 6 to 12 cycles. TCRdb redid the calling of the 5' RACE reads with MiXCR, one entry per CDR3 protein. The sample has roughly 1.4 million distinct CDR3 sequences, approximately 60% seen once. This clonotype was found a few times. Its specificity is unknown. The sample was blood. J is TRBJ2-7 and V is TRBV4-1, with a weak D call TRBD1 (5 bases). The clonotype comes from a young man in good health. CDR3 nucleotide sequence: TGCGCCAGCAGCTTCGAACCGACAGATGCCTACGAGCAGTACTTC. Its translation is CASSFEPTDAYEQYF.